This T cell receptor (beta chain) was recovered during a study of T cells and Merkel cell carcinoma outcomes. Method: immunoSEQ multiplex PCR; TCRdb's copy keeps in-frame clones and lacks some. The table includes about 2,000 clones, around 90% detected once. As regards this clone: Its specificity is not known.

CDR3 size: 14 residues. J lost 3 bases, V lost 5 bases, and 7 bases had no gene match. The V gene's germline CDR1 is SNHLY and CDR2 FYNNEI. General observations from the study: Reportedly, T-cell repertoire with density predicts Merkel cell carcinoma outcomes.

The rearrangement joins TRBV2 to TRBJ2-7, with 7 bases identical to TRBD2. The TCR sequence derives from a human donor with Merkel cell carcinoma. Source material: tumor tissue from Merkel cell carcinoma. CDR3 DNA: TGTGCCAGCAGTCCAGCGGGGAACTTCTACGAGCAGTACTTC. Protein product: CASSPAGNFYEQYF.